What follows is one TCR beta chain and its context. No antigen is known for it. No clone much larger than this one lies a single base away; base qualities are absent. The germline V gene provides CDR1 MDHEN and CDR2 SYDVKM. Inclusive of the bounding cysteine and phenylalanine, the CDR3 is 15 residues long. The kept DNA is CDR3 alone, 45 bases in frame from the first base. The germline ends are 22 bases apart after V is trimmed by 6 bases and J by 7 bases. These data are taken from a study of cytomegalovirus exposure and HLA in healthy donors (dated by TCRdb to 2016 to 2017). At the level of the whole study: An earlier analysis of roughly 630 of the donors reported approximately 300 Gb of sequence data and 117 million unique TCR beta sequences from 150 million to 200 million T cells. In the later analysis, no new phenotypic data were used to find candidate immune exposures; instead, reliance was placed on TCR beta sequences and their occurrence across donors. HLA typing covered class I and class II loci at four-digit resolution. Along with the roughly 700-subject first cohort, a separate validation cohort of around 110 different subjects was used. An early release that covered some 640 HLA-typed donors contained approximately 300 gigabases of sequencing data and tens of millions of unique TCR sequences. Because of strong linkage in the cohort, five DR-DQ haplotypes were treated as single units for association and clustering. The study aimed to test whether signatures of past pathogen exposure could be identified by cataloging public T cell receptors. To predict cytomegalovirus infection status, the study brought together high-throughput TCR immunosequencing, statistical association of individual TCRs with disease status, and machine learning. All discovery cohort repertoires had been generated on a single sequencing platform. Of the approximately 400 genotyped donors, 75% to 85% were placed in the genetic ancestry cluster associated with self-reported Caucasian donors. The number of typed donors differed by locus: roughly 629-630 for A, B, C, DRB1 and DQB1; some 500 for DQA1; some 590 for DPA1; and around 450 for DPB1. A later analysis re-analyzed previously published TCR beta repertoires from 660 or so donors and added high-resolution HLA genotyping to study TCR occurrence patterns. A later genetic analysis took genome-wide SNP genotypes for about 65% of the 666 donors and used that subset as a discovery cohort. Alongside the repertoire data, information on donor age, sex, ethnicity and CMV serostatus was compiled. The study profiled the T cell repertoires of under 850 subjects by immunosequencing and related them to cytomegalovirus serostatus. Across under 500 genotyped donors of the cohort, an average of roughly 230,000 unique TCR beta nucleotide sequences per donor were sequenced, and roughly a sixth of those sequences were non-productive. An earlier analysis of roughly 580 of the donors used high-throughput TCR beta sequencing to judge whether each TCR beta V gene segment behaved as functional or pseudogenic. The investigation overall reported the following: Specific HLA alleles were associated with around 18,000 TCR beta sequences at a false discovery rate of 0.05 in a later analysis. In a later genetic analysis, fewer N-insertions in productive TCRs were reported among donors in an Asian-associated ancestry cluster than the roughly 700-donor mean. Several of the top co-occurrence clusters appeared to be linked to parvovirus B19, influenza, CMV and Epstein-Barr virus, according to a later analysis. Compared with equally common non-associated chains, HLA-associated TCR beta chains in a later analysis were more clonally expanded and had lower generation probabilities. A group of highly shared sequence variants was considered likely to be a technical artifact of the sequencing pipeline. It was suggested by the authors that the approach could potentially be generalized to other disease states and immunological phenotypes. Most TCR sequences were observed very rarely across donors, whereas some public TCRs were present in many individuals. The 87-base-pair reads could not distinguish some IMGT-functional V segments, including TRBV6-2 and TRBV6-3, so those segments were excluded. A later analysis found that most CMV-associated TCR beta chains appeared HLA-restricted, with HLA associations seemingly driven largely by CMV exposure. For the cohort, immune exposure information was limited to CMV serostatus. Strong co-occurrence of HLA alleles, especially DR and DQ, made assigning TCR associations to individual alleles difficult. Three of the identified cytomegalovirus-associated TCR beta chains were confirmed in vitro to be specific for cytomegalovirus antigens. Only TCR beta chains were sequenced in this cohort, and the absence of alpha or paired-chain data limited detectable features. V-gene and J-gene trimming of TCR beta chains was associated with a missense DCLRE1C variant in a later genetic analysis, and the association was replicated in an independent cohort. Correlated functional status among segregating V segments might reflect linkage disequilibrium, but an unknown experimental factor could not be ruled out. Cytomegalovirus status was reported to be diagnosed by the classifier with high specificity and sensitivity in both the original and validation cohorts. Because counts were too low, seventeen rarely observed V segments, including chromosome 9 orphons, were left out of the earlier analysis of 500 to 650 of the donors. Roughly uniform sequencing depth across donors was assumed in presence/absence analyses, although this assumption may not hold. A further reported finding was that TCR beta sequences accurately predicted the HLA-A and HLA-B alleles for most subjects in the first cohort. In a later analysis, the rate of TCR association differed among HLA loci, with DRB1 alleles having the most associated TCRs and HLA-C alleles having the fewest. An earlier analysis of approximately 540 of the donors showed that most TCR beta V segments appeared in productive rearrangements either about 87% or about 30% of the time, which broadly matched IMGT annotations. HLA typing was unavailable for some donors at each locus, so association tests used only the typed subset. The study gave a list of over 150 TCR beta chains associated with cytomegalovirus.

Library prep was done by the immunoSEQ multiplex PCR assay. The multiplex PCR relied on a mix of 60 forward primers for TCR Vbeta segments and 13 reverse primers for TCR Jbeta segments. The CDR3 region of rearranged TCR beta genes was amplified from genomic DNA by a multiplex PCR assay. The Illumina HiSeq System was used to sequence the amplified TCR beta libraries as 87-base-pair reads. In the original analysis: A later analysis tallied roughly 78 million unique TCR beta chains across the 700 or so repertoires, and approximately 9.9 million of those chains were shared by two or more donors. Raw reads were error-corrected and collapsed into unique sequences by a nearest-neighbor algorithm in which closely related sequences were merged to remove PCR and sequencing errors. To assign V, D and J gene segments, CDR3 sequences were aligned to IMGT reference sequences. Each retained sequence needed at least a six-nucleotide match to both a V gene segment and a J gene segment. A rearrangement counted as productive if the CDR3 had no stop codons and remained in frame with V and J, and every other rearrangement counted as non-productive. CDR3 was defined according to IMGT convention as the region running from the second conserved V-encoded cysteine to the conserved J-encoded phenylalanine. The earlier analysis of about 500 of the donors excluded sequences that lacked an unambiguous match to a single V gene segment. An earlier analysis of 587 of the donors classified V segments as functional when productive rearrangements were above 56.7% and as segregating when the standard deviation between donors was above 5%. A statistical classification framework was built for diagnosing cytomegalovirus status from the catalog of TCR beta chain sequences. V and J gene assignment, in a later analysis, came from comparing TCR nucleotide sequences with IMGT/GENE-DB human TR gene sequences. The TCRdist pipeline was used in a later analysis to assign CDR3 sequences and most-parsimonious VDJ recombination scenarios. In a later analysis, each TCR beta chain was defined by its CDR3 amino acid sequence together with its V-gene family, and reads without a unique V-gene family were excluded. A later analysis removed 550 to 650 highly shared, low-generation-probability nucleotide sequences to deal with suspected cross-contamination and a sequencing artifact. In a later analysis, a clonal expansion index for each public chain was calculated from normalized within-repertoire ranks of inferred template counts. A later analysis computed generation probabilities with a VDJ recombination model fitted to out-of-frame rearrangements, and checked the results against IGoR. Hypergeometric tests were used in a later analysis to score TCR-TCR, TCR-HLA and TCR-CMV co-occurrence, with a repertoire-size bias correction applied to the TCR pairs. In a later analysis, false discovery rates were estimated by permuting HLA or CMV assignments 20 times. In a later analysis, co-occurring TCRs were grouped with DBSCAN, and TCRdist sequence similarity was added when clustering was performed within HLA-allele-positive subsets. For co-occurrence clustering, repertoires with fewer than 30,000 or more than 120,000 public chains were excluded, along with roughly 5 repertoires with anomalous nucleotide sharing. Entries here come from immuneACCESS through TCRdb and include only in-frame sequences with V and J called. Some clones fail to appear in such tables; in the studies checked, an unresolved V gene covers under half of the shortfall, and the cause of the remainder is unknown. V and J calls and clone size come straight from that table; D and trimming were deduced from the DNA. The sample table holds about 180,000 clones, of which around 80% were seen once. More than 0.55% of the sample lies in the top ten.

The cohort was made up of 666 healthy bone marrow donors. At the time of sampling, all cohort members were nominally healthy, though unrecorded immune exposures were likely present. The donor was CMV seronegative and was included in the group of approximately 350 seronegative cohort members. Every donor gave a peripheral blood sample, and the peripheral blood mononuclear cells from that sample were used for TCR beta sequencing. Genomic DNA was extracted from the blood cell samples with the Qiagen DNeasy Blood Extraction Kit. The sample taken for sequencing was PBMCs. Rearrangement joined TRBV28 to TRBJ2-7, with a weak D call of TRBD2 (6 bases match). This TCR was sampled from a woman aged 40 to 49 in good health and CMV-seronegative. The DNA sequence reads TGTGCCAGCAGCTCAAGTCTGGGACTTGTTAAGGAGCAGTACTTC. Its translation is CASSSSLGLVKEQYF.